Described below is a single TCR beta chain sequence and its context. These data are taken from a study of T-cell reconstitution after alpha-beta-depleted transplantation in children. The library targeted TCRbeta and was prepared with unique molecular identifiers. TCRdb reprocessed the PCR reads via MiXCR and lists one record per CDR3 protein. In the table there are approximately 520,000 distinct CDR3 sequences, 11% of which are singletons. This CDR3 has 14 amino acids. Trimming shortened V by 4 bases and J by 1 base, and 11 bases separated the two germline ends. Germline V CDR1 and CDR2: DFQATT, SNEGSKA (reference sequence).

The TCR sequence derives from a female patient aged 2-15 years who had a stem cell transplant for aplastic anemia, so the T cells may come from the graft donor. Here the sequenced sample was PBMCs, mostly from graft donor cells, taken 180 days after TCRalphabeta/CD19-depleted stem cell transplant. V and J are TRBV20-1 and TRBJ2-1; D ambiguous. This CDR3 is CSAIDSRSYNEQFF. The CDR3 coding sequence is TGCAGTGCTATTGACTCGCGATCCTACAATGAGCAGTTCTTC.